One sample yielded the 25 T cell receptor beta chains listed below, sequenced in a study of blood T cell repertoires in COVID-19. TCRdb's copy holds only in-frame clones and misses some; the assay was immunoSEQ multiplex PCR. The data show about 350,000 clones, approximately 86% seen once. The sample comprised peripheral blood. These receptors came from a woman in her sixties or seventies with COVID-19, enrolled during active disease.

The chain joins TRBV15 to TRBJ1-5; D gene unclear. V was clipped by 0 bases and J by 6 bases, with 9 bases between them. Per germline, CDR1 LNHNV and CDR2 YYDKDF (reference sequence). This CDR3 comprises 14 residues. The CDR3 reads CATSRESRGQPQHF. CDR3 bases: TGTGCCACCAGCAGAGAGAGTCGCGGTCAGCCCCAGCATTTT.

The chain carries TRBV15 and TRBJ1-1; no clear D. From germline, CDR1 is LNHNV and CDR2 YYDKDF (reference sequence). V lost 0 bases to trimming and J lost 3 bases, with 5 bases between them. The CDR3 consists of 13 residues. This chain's CDR3 is CATSRDRDTEAFF. CDR3 nucleotides: TGTGCCACCAGCAGAGATCGGGACACTGAAGCTTTCTTT. The full variable domain, rest sourced from reference TRBV15 and TRBJ1-1, is DAMVIQNPRYQVTQFGKPVTLSCSQTLNHNVMYWYQQKSSQAPKLLFHYYDKDFNNEADTPDNFQSRRPNTSFCFLDIRSPGLGDTAMYLCATSRDRDTEAFFGQGTRLTVV.

The chain carries TRBV5-4 and TRBJ1-4; 9 positions agree with TRBD1. CDR3 length equals 17 residues. Per germline, CDR1 SGHNT and CDR2 YYREEE (reference sequence). V shed 2 bases, J shed 5 bases, and the junction held 10 bases outside the gene matches. The DNA for the CDR3 is TGTGCCAGCAGCTTTAATTTAGGAACAGGGGGCAATGAAAAACTGTTTTTT. Translation: CASSFNLGTGGNEKLFF. The variable domain in full, with the rest retrieved from reference TRBV5-4 and TRBJ1-4, is ETGVTQSPTHLIKTRGQQVTLRCSSQSGHNTVSWYQQALGQGPQFIFQYYREEENGRGNFPPRFSGLQFPNYSSELNVNALELDDSALYLCASSFNLGTGGNEKLFFGSGTQLSVL.

The rearrangement joins TRBV4-1 to TRBJ2-7, with 10 bases matching TRBD1. The CDR3 has 20 residues. Germline V gives CDR1 MGHRA, CDR2 YSYEKL. V shed 1 base, J shed 2 bases, and the junction held 17 bases outside the gene matches. This CDR3 is CASSQGVGTGADASTYEQYF. Written as DNA, the CDR3 is TGCGCCAGCAGCCAAGGGGTTGGGACAGGGGCCGACGCCTCCACCTACGAGCAGTACTTC.

About this clone itself: Within the sample, other DNA sequences also encode this same CDR3. The chain is built from TRBV6-2 or TRBV6-3 and TRBJ2-7; D remains ambiguous. The CDR3 has 11 residues. With 4 bases removed from V and 2 bases from J, the gap between germline ends came to 3 bases. Germline V CDR1 and CDR2: MNHEY, SVGEGT. DNA for the CDR3: TGTGCCAGCAGTTTCACCTACGAGCAGTACTTC. This codes for CASSFTYEQYF.

This clone has a handful of counts. The chain employs TRBV5-4 and TRBJ2-3; possible D gene TRBD2, 6 bases. The CDR3 consists of 14 residues. Germline values: CDR1 SGHNT, CDR2 YYREEE (reference sequence). The ends were cut back, 1 base at V and 5 bases at J, with 11 bases in the middle. The chain's CDR3 is CASSLPPRGDTQYF. The CDR3 DNA reads TGTGCCAGCAGCTTGCCACCGCGGGGAGATACGCAGTATTTT.

The rearrangement joins TRBV5-4 to TRBJ2-3; 16 nucleotides align to TRBD2. Germline CDR1 SGHNT, CDR2 YYREEE (reference sequence). The junction had 6 bases not matched to a gene; V was cut back by 4 bases and J by 4 bases. The CDR3 is 17 residues long. The CDR3 region is CASSPGTSGGAADTQYF. In DNA, the CDR3 is TGTGCCAGCAGCCCGGGGACTAGCGGGGGGGCTGCAGATACGCAGTATTTT.

This rearrangement joins TRBV7-9 to TRBJ1-2; D might be TRBD1 (5 bases). The CDR3 contains 13 residues. Germline CDR1 and CDR2: SEHNR and FQNEAQ (reference sequence). V was pared by 6 bases and J by 5 bases, with 13 bases between. DNA of the CDR3: TGTGCCAGCAGATTACAGGACTCTTATGGCTACACCTTC. This encodes CASRLQDSYGYTF.

This clone was observed a single time. The chain uses TRBV9 and TRBJ1-4; D is possibly TRBD1 (5 bases). There are 15 residues in the CDR3. Trimming left V 3 bases short and J 3 bases short, with 12 bases between. Germline values: CDR1 SGDLS, CDR2 YYNGEE. CDR3 coding DNA: TGTGCCAGCAGCGCTTCAGGGAGGGCTAATGAAAAACTGTTTTTT. It yields the protein CASSASGRANEKLFF.

V usage is TRBV7-2 and J usage is TRBJ2-4; 7 bases are a match to TRBD1. The V segment lost 2 bases and the J segment 3 bases; nucleotides outside the gene matches: 10. There are 17 residues in the CDR3. Germline lookup yields CDR1 SGHTA and CDR2 FQGNSA. Here the CDR3 reads CASSLSTGAIGKNIQYF. In DNA, the CDR3 is TGTGCCAGCAGCTTATCTACAGGGGCAATTGGCAAAAACATTCAGTACTTC. Using reference TRBV7-2 and TRBJ2-4 for the parts outside the CDR3, the full variable domain is GAGVSQSPSNKVTEKGKDVELRCDPISGHTALYWYRQSLGQGLEFLIYFQGNSAPDKSGLPSDRFSAERTGGSVSTLTIQRTQQEDSAVYLCASSLSTGAIGKNIQYFGAGTRLSVL.

This clone was counted a few times. CDR3 loop: CASGGQGNQPQHF. The CDR3 nucleotides read TGCGCCAGTGGGGGACAGGGAAATCAGCCCCAGCATTTT. This rearrangement joins TRBV4-1 to TRBJ1-5; TRBD1 agrees at 9 bases. The CDR3 is 13 amino acids. V was pared by 9 bases and J by 4 bases, with 4 bases of the junction left unmatched. Germline-derived CDR1 and CDR2 are MGHRA and YSYEKL.

The chain is built from TRBV19 and TRBJ1-5; TRBD1 agrees at 11 bases. CDR3 length: 15 amino acids. With 5 bases clipped from V and 0 bases from J, the junction kept 0 bases outside the gene matches. Germline assignment: CDR1 LNHDA and CDR2 SQIVND (reference sequence). The CDR3 protein is CASSGTGGSNQPQHF. CDR3 in DNA: TGTGCCAGTAGTGGGACAGGGGGTAGCAATCAGCCCCAGCATTTT.

The chain couples TRBV6-5 to TRBJ1-2, with 7 bases fitting TRBD1. The CDR3 has 14 residues. V lost 2 bases and J lost 5; bases outside the gene matches: 5. From germline, CDR1 is MNHEY and CDR2 SVGAGI. For the CDR3, the DNA is TGTGCCAGCAGTTACGGGACAGAGAGTTATGGCTACACCTTC. This encodes CASSYGTESYGYTF.

The rearrangement links TRBV19 to TRBJ2-1, with D perhaps TRBD1 (6 bases). This CDR3 comprises 14 residues. Germline CDR1 reads LNHDA; CDR2 reads SQIVND (reference sequence). The V and J ends lost 7 bases and 5 bases respectively, with 15 bases between them. CDR3 in DNA: TGTGCCAGTATCCCCAGGGGTAGAAACAATGAGCAGTTCTTC. Amino acid sequence: CASIPRGRNNEQFF.

The CDR3 sequence is CASSTGDWNTEAFF. The CDR3 DNA reads as TGCGCCAGCAGTACGGGGGATTGGAACACTGAAGCTTTCTTT. This sequence joins TRBV5-1 and TRBJ1-1; TRBD1 is a possible D gene (5 bases). CDR3 size: 14 residues. Germline values: CDR1 SGHRS, CDR2 YFSETQ. Trimming removed 5 bases at V and 1 base at J, with 12 bases between.

This clone was seen only a few times. The rearrangement joins TRBV9 to TRBJ1-5; D is possibly TRBD1 (5 bases). CDR1 SGDLS and CDR2 YYNGEE come from the germline V gene. The germline V and J ends were trimmed by 1 base and 5 bases, with 13 bases remaining between them. The CDR3 is made up of 15 amino acids. CDR3 region: CASSVSDGAYQPQHF. In nucleotides, the CDR3 is TGTGCCAGCAGCGTATCAGATGGGGCTTATCAGCCCCAGCATTTT.

The chain employs TRBV7-8 and TRBJ2-5, with TRBD2 matching 10 bases. The length of the CDR3 is 17 residues. Trimming cost V 2 bases and J 2 bases; bases outside gene matches: 8. Germline-derived CDR1 and CDR2 are SGHVS and FQNEAQ. In DNA, the CDR3 is TGTGCCAGCAGCTTATTGGGAACTAGCGGGGCTCAAGAGACCCAGTACTTC. It specifies CASSLLGTSGAQETQYF. The full variable domain, with the rest looked up from reference TRBV7-8 and TRBJ2-5, is GAGVSQSPRYKVAKRGQDVALRCDPISGHVSLFWYQQALGQGPEFLTYFQNEAQLDKSGLPSDRFFAERPEGSVSTLKIQRTQQEDSAVYLCASSLLGTSGAQETQYFGPGTRLLVL.

The rearrangement joins TRBV6-6 to TRBJ1-1; D perhaps matches TRBD1 (5 bases). CDR3 length: 13 amino acids. The V end lost 4 bases, the J end lost 4 bases, and 10 bases lay between the germline ends. Germline-derived CDR1 and CDR2 are MNHNY and SVGAGI (reference sequence). DNA for the CDR3: TGTGCCAGCAGTTCCCCCCAGGGCACTGAAGCTTTCTTT. It is translated as CASSSPQGTEAFF.

The rearrangement joins TRBV6-4 to TRBJ1-6; no clear D. The CDR3 is made up of 13 amino acids. Trimming shortened V by 2 bases and J by 7 bases, and 6 bases separated the two germline ends. Looked up from germline, CDR1 is MRHNA and CDR2 is SNTAGT. CDR3 nucleotides: TGTGCCAGCAGTGACGGGCCAAATTCACCCCTCCACTTT. Protein sequence: CASSDGPNSPLHF.

This clone turned up a few times. The rearrangement uses TRBV30 and TRBJ1-1, with 7 bases matching TRBD1. Looked up from germline, CDR1 is GTSNPN and CDR2 is SVGIG (reference sequence). V trimming: 5 bases; J trimming: 11 bases; junction bases outside the gene matches: 11. The CDR3 contains 12 residues. CDR3 sequence (DNA): TGTGCCTGGGACCAGGGGGGCTGGGATGCTTTCTTT. The encoded protein is CAWDQGGWDAFF.

As DNA, the CDR3 is TGTGCCAGCAGTTACTCCGCCGGGACAGGAGGATCACCCCTCCACTTT. It codes for CASSYSAGTGGSPLHF. The V and J genes are TRBV6-5 and TRBJ1-6; 8 nucleotides line up with TRBD1. The CDR3 spans 16 residues. The V and J ends lost 0 bases and 10 bases, in that order; junction bases with no gene match: 8. Germline values: CDR1 MNHEY, CDR2 SVGAGI.

This chain connects TRBV5-5 to TRBJ2-5; 8 nucleotides agree with TRBD2. Germline-derived CDR1 and CDR2 are SGHKS and YYEKEE (reference sequence). Germline trimming cut 5 bases from V and 8 bases from J; bases unmatched to any gene: 14. This CDR3 comprises 15 residues. The CDR3 DNA reads as TGTGCCAGCAGGGAGGACCCTGGGACTAGTAGTACCCAGTACTTC. Protein product: CASREDPGTSSTQYF.

The CDR3 protein is CASNEGDEQFF. The CDR3 DNA follows: TGCGCCAGCAATGAGGGGGATGAGCAGTTCTTC. The J gene is TRBJ2-1, the V gene TRBV5-1; possibly TRBD1 for D (6 bases). CDR1 and CDR2 (germline): SGHRS, YFSETQ. The CDR3 covers 11 residues. Between the trimmed V and J ends, which lost 6 bases and 8 bases, there was a span of 9 bases.

This chain links TRBV5-1 with TRBJ1-1; a weak D match, TRBD1 (5 bases). Germline V lookup: CDR1 SGHRS, CDR2 YFSETQ. Trimming took off 0 bases at V and 6 bases at J, with 15 bases between the two ends. The CDR3 is 15 residues long. This chain's CDR3 is CASSLGGGDGPEAFF. CDR3 bases: TGCGCCAGCAGCTTGGGGGGCGGGGACGGACCTGAAGCTTTCTTT.

The chain links TRBV5-6 to TRBJ1-1, with TRBD1 identical over 8 bases. V dropped 0 bases and J dropped 5; count of bases not matched to a gene: 3. There are 14 residues in the CDR3. The germline V gene has CDR1 SGHDT and CDR2 YYEEEE. The CDR3 reads CASSLGTGTTEAFF. For the CDR3, the DNA is TGTGCCAGCAGCTTGGGGACAGGGACTACTGAAGCTTTCTTT.